Below are 25 T cell receptor beta chains sequenced from a single sample in a study of T cells in Graves' hyperthyroidism and ophthalmopathy. Amplified TCR beta CDR3 regions came from RNA transcripts. HTBI primers were the set used in a first-round RT-PCR of the TCR CDR3. TCRdb used MiXCR to reprocess the multiplex PCR reads, holding one entry per CDR3 protein. Here the sample spans about 360,000 distinct CDR3 sequences, 15% to 19% being singletons. Sequencing was done on a sample of blood. These receptors were collected from a woman aged 18 to 35 with Graves' hyperthyroidism that later progressed to Graves' ophthalmopathy.

This clonotype was seen more than once but under ten times. The rearrangement uses TRBV20-1 and TRBJ2-5, with TRBD2 identical over 7 bases. Germline V gene lookup returns CDR1 DFQATT and CDR2 SNEGSKA (reference sequence). The V segment lost 0 bases and the J segment 5 bases; nucleotides outside the gene matches: 6. The CDR3 spans 14 residues. In DNA, the CDR3 is TGCAGTGCTAGAGATGGCGGGGGTGTGGAGACCCAGTACTTC. This translates into CSARDGGGVETQYF.

This chain uses TRBV19 with TRBJ2-7; D ambiguous. This CDR3 has 14 amino acids. The germline V and J ends were trimmed by 2 bases and 3 bases, with 11 bases remaining between them. CDR1 is LNHDA and CDR2 is SQIVND in the germline V gene (reference sequence). The CDR3 sequence is CASSIHPDGYEQYF. The CDR3 DNA reads as TGTGCCAGTAGTATACACCCGGACGGCTACGAGCAGTACTTC.

This clonotype came up many times. The J gene is TRBJ1-5, the V gene TRBV28; maybe TRBD1 (5 bases). The V gene's germline CDR1 is MDHEN and CDR2 SYDVKM. V lost 6 bases to trimming and J lost 5 bases, with 14 bases between them. The CDR3 has 14 amino acids. The CDR3 DNA reads as TGTGCCAGCAGCCACGGGGCGGGGGATCAGCCCCAGCATTTT. The encoded protein is CASSHGAGDQPQHF.

This clonotype appeared many times. The chain combines TRBV10-3 with TRBJ2-7; D is ambiguous. The CDR3 contains 16 residues. The V end lost 4 bases, the J end lost 3 bases, and 19 bases lay between the germline ends. Germline V gives CDR1 ENHRY, CDR2 SYGVKD. CDR3 loop: CAISGYSTPHYYEQYF. CDR3 nucleotides: TGTGCCATCAGTGGGTATTCGACACCCCACTACTACGAGCAGTACTTC.

This clonotype was seen repeatedly, ten times or more. The gene calls are TRBV30 and TRBJ2-7; TRBD1 aligns across 9 bases. The CDR3 contains 16 residues. V shed 0 bases and J 6 bases; nucleotides not matched to a gene: 12. Germline CDR1 and CDR2: GTSNPN and SVGIG (reference sequence). DNA of the CDR3: TGTGCCTGGAGTGTCCCACGGGACAGGGCCGTGAGCGAGCAGTACTTC. It encodes CAWSVPRDRAVSEQYF.

J is TRBJ2-1 and V is TRBV11-2; TRBD2 aligns across 8 bases. Trimming at V came to 5 bases and at J to 7 bases, leaving 22 bases not matched to a gene. Germline V CDR1 and CDR2: SGHAT, FQNNGV. This CDR3 is built from 19 residues. The CDR3 nucleotides are TGTGCCAGCAGCCTCCGTTCGAGCGGGAGCTCATGGGGGGAAAATGAGCAGTTCTTC. Amino acid sequence: CASSLRSSGSSWGENEQFF.

This clonotype was seen repeatedly, ten times or more. The chain joins TRBV3-1 to TRBJ1-1, with D hard to call. Between the trimmed V and J ends, which lost 2 bases and 1 base, there was a span of 8 bases. Per germline, CDR1 LGHDT and CDR2 YNNKEL (reference sequence). The CDR3 length is 14 residues. CDR3 DNA: TGTGCCAGCAGCCAACGGGCTTCGAACACTGAAGCTTTCTTT. Its protein product is CASSQRASNTEAFF.

The J gene is TRBJ2-3, the V gene TRBV4-1; the match to TRBD2 covers 8 bases. CDR1 is MGHRA, CDR2 YSYEKL, per germline. The ends lost 1 base at V and 4 bases at J; junction bases unmatched: 7. The CDR3 extends over 16 amino acids. The CDR3, as DNA: TGCGCCAGCAGCCAAGGACTAGCGATAGCGGCAGATACGCAGTATTTT. It yields the protein CASSQGLAIAADTQYF.

This clonotype has a count of ten or more. V is TRBV12-3 or TRBV12-4 and J is TRBJ2-1; tentatively, D is TRBD1 or TRBD2 (6 bases each). Trimming removed 7 bases at V and 0 bases at J, with 16 bases between. The CDR3 spans 16 residues. The CDR3 protein is CASTKRGASSYNEQFF. The CDR3 DNA is TGTGCCAGCACAAAGAGGGGGGCGAGCTCCTACAATGAGCAGTTCTTC.

This clonotype has only a few counts. This chain connects TRBV6-2 or TRBV6-3 to TRBJ2-3; 9 bases align to TRBD1. The CDR3 length is 17 residues. Germline values: CDR1 MNHEY, CDR2 SVGEGT. With V trimmed by 4 bases and J by 2 bases, 10 bases remained unmatched. The CDR3 is CASSFPRDRADTDTQYF. CDR3 DNA sequence: TGTGCCAGCAGTTTCCCCCGGGACAGGGCCGACACAGATACGCAGTATTTT.

In DNA, the CDR3 is TGTGCCAGCAACAGAGAAACCGCTTATAATTCACCCCTCCACTTT. Translation gives CASNRETAYNSPLHF. The chain carries TRBV5-6 and TRBJ1-6, with no clear D. The CDR3 consists of 15 residues. V shed 6 bases and J shed 4 bases, with 14 bases lying between them. Germline CDR1 reads SGHDT; CDR2 reads YYEEEE.

The rearrangement links TRBV7-2 to TRBJ2-2; no definite D call. CDR3 size: 14 residues. Germline CDR1 reads SGHTA; CDR2 reads FQGNSA. V was pared by 5 bases and J by 4 bases, with 11 bases between. As DNA, the CDR3 is TGTGCCAGCAGCCGAATACAAGTCACCGGGGAGCTGTTTTTT. Its protein product is CASSRIQVTGELFF.

The chain is built from TRBV12-3 or TRBV12-4 and TRBJ1-6; 9 bases fit TRBD1. The V segment lost 6 bases and the J segment 7 bases; nucleotides outside the gene matches: 7. This CDR3 has 15 residues. The CDR3 reads CASSHRGQQNSPLHF. The CDR3 region has the DNA TGTGCCAGCAGCCACAGGGGGCAGCAGAATTCACCCCTCCACTTT.

J is TRBJ2-1 and V is TRBV6-2 or TRBV6-3; 7 nucleotides match TRBD2. This CDR3 is 14 amino acids long. The trim removed 4 bases at V and 5 bases at J, leaving 5 bases unmatched. In germline, CDR1 is MNHEY, CDR2 SVGEGT. In nucleotides, the CDR3 is TGTGCCAGCAGTTTGCTCCGGGGGGACAATGAGCAGTTCTTC. Translating it yields CASSLLRGDNEQFF.

This clonotype was detected a few times. V is TRBV20-1 and J is TRBJ2-2, with D unclear. The CDR3 totals 15 residues. Germline loops: CDR1 DFQATT, CDR2 SNEGSKA (reference sequence). V was trimmed by 0 bases and J by 5 bases, leaving 13 bases between them. This CDR3 reads CSARDYGLSTGELFF. CDR3 coding DNA: TGCAGTGCTAGAGATTATGGTCTATCGACCGGGGAGCTGTTTTTT.

This clonotype was seen ten or more times. The chain carries TRBV6-1 and TRBJ2-2, with 10 bases that match TRBD2. This CDR3 has 15 amino acids. The ends lost 5 bases at V and 3 bases at J; junction bases unmatched: 3. Per germline, CDR1 MNHNS and CDR2 SASEGT. For the CDR3, the DNA is TGTGCCAGCAGTCGGACTAGCGGCTACACCGGGGAGCTGTTTTTT. Amino acid sequence: CASSRTSGYTGELFF.

This clonotype occurred many times. The chain links TRBV7-9 to TRBJ1-2; 8 nucleotides line up with TRBD1. This CDR3 is 14 amino acids long. Trimming cost V 5 bases and J 5 bases; bases outside gene matches: 7. From germline, CDR1 is SEHNR and CDR2 FQNEAQ (reference sequence). This CDR3 reads CASSPQTGAYGYTF. The CDR3 DNA reads as TGTGCCAGCAGCCCTCAGACAGGGGCTTATGGCTACACCTTC. Full variable domain (remainder filled in from reference TRBV7-9 and TRBJ1-2): DTGVSQNPRHKITKRGQNVTFRCDPISEHNRLYWYRQTLGQGPEFLTYFQNEAQLEKSRLLSDRFSAERPKGSFSTLEIQRTEQGDSAMYLCASSPQTGAYGYTFGSGTRLTVV.

This clonotype was detected only a few times. This chain uses TRBV29-1 with TRBJ2-2; 9 nucleotides agree with TRBD2. The trim removed 2 bases at V and 5 bases at J, leaving 6 bases unmatched. The CDR3 sequence is 15 residues long. CDR1 and CDR2 (germline): SQVTM, ANQGSEA. The CDR3 nucleotides are TGCAGCGTTGAACCCGCGGGAGGGGCAACCGGGGAGCTGTTTTTT. Translated: CSVEPAGGATGELFF.

The V and J genes are TRBV12-3 or TRBV12-4 and TRBJ2-2; no reliable D call. V was trimmed by 3 bases and J by 6 bases, leaving 11 bases between them. The CDR3 runs to 14 residues. The CDR3 coding sequence is TGTGCCAGCAGTTTTCAGGTGAAAGCCGGGGAGCTGTTTTTT. It yields the protein CASSFQVKAGELFF.

This clonotype has at least ten counts. V and J are TRBV6-2 or TRBV6-3 and TRBJ1-2; the D gene is possibly TRBD1 (5 bases). This CDR3 is 15 amino acids long. V shed 0 bases and J shed 2 bases, with 10 bases lying between them. Germline values: CDR1 MNHEY, CDR2 SVGEGT. CDR3 region: CASSYSYDSNYGYTF. The DNA of the CDR3 is TGTGCCAGCAGTTACTCGTATGACAGCAACTATGGCTACACCTTC.

There are many counts of this clonotype. The rearrangement links TRBV7-8 to TRBJ2-2, with D perhaps matching TRBD1 (5 bases). This CDR3 region has 15 residues. V gave up 1 base and J gave up 2 bases, with 8 bases separating them. The germline V gene has CDR1 SGHVS and CDR2 FQNEAQ. This CDR3 is CASSLETDNTGELFF. CDR3 sequence (DNA): TGTGCCAGCAGCTTAGAGACAGACAACACCGGGGAGCTGTTTTTT.

This clonotype was observed at least ten times. The chain uses TRBV27 and TRBJ2-1, with TRBD2 identical over 11 bases. The V segment lost 5 bases and the J segment 1 base; nucleotides outside the gene matches: 4. This CDR3 spans 16 amino acids. The germline CDR1 and CDR2 sequences are MNHEY and SMNVEV (reference sequence). Here the CDR3 reads CASSPTSGASYNEQFF. The CDR3 DNA reads as TGTGCCAGCAGTCCGACTAGCGGGGCTTCCTACAATGAGCAGTTCTTC.

This clonotype showed up many times. The chain joins TRBV6-2 or TRBV6-3 to TRBJ2-1; D not resolved. V was shortened by 5 bases and J by 5 bases, with 13 bases between the two germline ends. CDR3 length equals 14 residues. Germline values: CDR1 MNHEY, CDR2 SVGEGT. Written as DNA, the CDR3 is TGTGCCAGCAGTAAAGAAACCGCGCACAATGAGCAGTTCTTC. Amino acids: CASSKETAHNEQFF.

This chain joins TRBV25-1 and TRBJ2-2, with D perhaps matching TRBD2 (7 bases). The germline V gene encodes CDR1 MGHDK and CDR2 SYGVNS. Trimming removed 6 bases from V and 6 bases from J, with 32 bases in between. There are 20 residues in the CDR3. The CDR3 bases are TGTGCCAGCAGGGGGAGGGACAAAGCACTAGCGATTGGTTTTGCCGGGGAGCTGTTTTTT. Its protein is CASRGRDKALAIGFAGELFF. Complete variable domain (other parts from reference TRBV25-1 and TRBJ2-2): EADIYQTPRYLVIGTGKKITLECSQTMGHDKMYWYQQDPGMELHLIHYSYGVNSTEKGDLSSESTVSRIRTEHFPLTLESARPSHTSQYLCASRGRDKALAIGFAGELFFGEGSRLTVL.

Ten or more counts support this clonotype. This chain links TRBV18 with TRBJ2-5; 9 bases are shared with TRBD2. This CDR3 is built from 14 residues. Germline CDR1 reads KGHSH; CDR2 reads LQKENI. With 6 bases clipped from V and 5 bases from J, the junction kept 7 bases outside the gene matches. The CDR3 is CASSPSGARETQYF. The CDR3 nucleotides read TGTGCCAGCTCCCCTAGCGGGGCCCGGGAGACCCAGTACTTC.